These 23 T cell receptor beta chains came from one sample sequenced in a study of blood T cell repertoires in COVID-19. Method: immunoSEQ multiplex PCR; TCRdb's copy keeps in-frame clones and lacks some. The sample consists of 76,000 or so clones, about 83% of them appearing once. What was sequenced was peripheral blood. These TCRs come from a man aged 30 to 39 with acute or convalescent COVID-19.

V and J are TRBV6-6 and TRBJ1-1; D gene unclear. Deletions cut 7 bases from V and 11 bases from J, with 14 bases between. Germline-derived CDR1 and CDR2 are MNHNY and SVGAGI (reference sequence). This CDR3 region has 11 residues. The CDR3 DNA follows: TGTGCCAGCACATTTGGAGAAACGGCTTTCTTT. Its translation: CASTFGETAFF.

The chain links TRBV7-2 to TRBJ1-3; D is ambiguous. Trimming took 7 bases from V and 6 from J, leaving 7 bases between them. The germline CDR1 and CDR2 sequences are SGHTA and FQGNSA. The CDR3 is 11 amino acids. The CDR3 DNA reads as TGTGCCAGCACCAACACAAACACCATATATTTT. This encodes CASTNTNTIYF.

Worth noting for this clone: The junction differs from germline at one of its ends, possibly a read error. The J gene is TRBJ2-3, the V gene TRBV7-7; D perhaps matches TRBD1 (5 bases). CDR3 length: 13 residues. Germline CDR1 SSHAT, CDR2 FNYEAQ (reference sequence). CDR3: CASSLGAIGTQYF. In DNA form, the CDR3 reads TGTGCTAGCAGCTTAGGGGCCATAGGAACGCAGTATTTT.

The V gene is TRBV21-1, the J gene TRBJ1-1. TRBV21-1 is reported as a pseudogene. There are 13 residues in the CDR3. This CDR3 is CASSGGLCTEAFF. In DNA form, the CDR3 reads TGTGCCAGCAGCGGAGGGCTATGCACTGAAGCTTTCTTT.

The V gene is TRBV6-1, the J gene TRBJ1-6; 12 bases are a match to TRBD1. Trimming at V came to 4 bases and at J to 8 bases, leaving 9 bases not matched to a gene. CDR1 is MNHNS, CDR2 SASEGT, per germline. This CDR3 is built from 17 residues. CDR3 region: CASSAGTGGPSYSPLHF. CDR3 bases: TGTGCCAGCAGTGCTGGGACAGGGGGCCCGAGTTATTCACCCCTCCACTTT.

The chain is built from TRBV5-1 and TRBJ2-3; a possible D gene is TRBD2 (5 bases). This CDR3 has 14 amino acids. Between the trimmed V and J ends, which lost 4 bases and 6 bases, there was a span of 15 bases. The germline gives CDR1 SGHRS, CDR2 YFSETQ. The CDR3 spells CASSTSIGLDTQYF. The DNA for the CDR3 is TGCGCCAGCAGCACCTCGATAGGACTCGATACGCAGTATTTT.

This clone has only a few counts. The J gene is TRBJ1-1, the V gene TRBV14; possible D gene TRBD1, 5 bases. The CDR3 covers 14 residues. Germline CDR1 reads SGHDN; CDR2 reads FVKESK. With 2 bases removed from V and 1 base from J, the gap between germline ends came to 8 bases. The CDR3 DNA reads as TGTGCCAGCAGCCAACGCGGGGCGAACACTGAAGCTTTCTTT. It translates to CASSQRGANTEAFF.

This chain links TRBV28 with TRBJ1-5, with a weak D call TRBD1 (6 bases). Germline loops: CDR1 MDHEN, CDR2 SYDVKM. This CDR3 comprises 14 residues. Trimming took off 4 bases at V and 8 bases at J, with 15 bases between the two ends. The CDR3 nucleotides are TGTGCCAGCAGTTCGGGAACAGGGAACAAGCCCCAGCATTTT. Translation: CASSSGTGNKPQHF.

V and J are TRBV18 and TRBJ1-1; D uncertain. Trimming left V 2 bases short and J 0 bases short, with 7 bases between. Germline values: CDR1 KGHSH, CDR2 LQKENI. The length of the CDR3 is 14 residues. Here the CDR3 reads CASSPGGVNTEAFF. Written as DNA, the CDR3 is TGTGCCAGCTCACCAGGAGGAGTGAACACTGAAGCTTTCTTT.

This clone appeared a few times. The rearrangement uses TRBV2 and TRBJ2-3; 8 nucleotides align to TRBD2. The germline gives CDR1 SNHLY, CDR2 FYNNEI. The CDR3 spans 19 residues. Trimming took 6 bases from V and 2 from J; bases not matched to a gene: 19. The CDR3 coding sequence is TGTGCCAGCAGGGGTCCCGGGACTAGGGGAGCCCTCGACACAGATACGCAGTATTTT. Translating it yields CASRGPGTRGALDTDTQYF.

This clone was seen only once. The chain links TRBV28 to TRBJ1-1, with 8 bases identical to TRBD1. This CDR3 region has 15 residues. The trim removed 1 base at V and 1 base at J, leaving 2 bases unmatched. Germline loops: CDR1 MDHEN, CDR2 SYDVKM. This CDR3 reads CASSLSGTGNTEAFF. The CDR3 bases are TGTGCCAGCAGTTTATCCGGGACAGGGAACACTGAAGCTTTCTTT.

This chain joins TRBV7-9 and TRBJ2-7; 7 bases are a match to TRBD1. The CDR3 is made up of 18 amino acids. The junction had 21 bases not matched to a gene; V was cut back by 5 bases and J by 5 bases. CDR1 is SEHNR, CDR2 FQNEAQ, per germline (reference sequence). In nucleotides, the CDR3 is TGTGCCAGCAGCCTGGGACAGTACCGGGTTGGGGTAAAAAACGAGCAGTACTTC. Its protein is CASSLGQYRVGVKNEQYF. The variable domain in full, completed from reference TRBV7-9 and TRBJ2-7, reads DTGVSQNPRHKITKRGQNVTFRCDPISEHNRLYWYRQTLGQGPEFLTYFQNEAQLEKSRLLSDRFSAERPKGSFSTLEIQRTEQGDSAMYLCASSLGQYRVGVKNEQYFGPGTRLTVT.

V usage is TRBV19 and J usage is TRBJ2-1; D perhaps matches TRBD1 (5 bases). CDR1 is LNHDA, CDR2 SQIVND, per germline (reference sequence). The CDR3 extends over 15 amino acids. V was pared by 1 base and J by 5 bases, with 12 bases between. Here the CDR3 DNA reads TGTGCCAGTAGTATAGGCCAGGGAAGCCACAATGAGCAGTTCTTC. Amino acids: CASSIGQGSHNEQFF.

The chain is built from TRBV30 and TRBJ2-3, with 13 bases that match TRBD2. The CDR3 is 17 residues long. V shed 2 bases, J shed 5 bases, and the junction held 10 bases outside the gene matches. From germline, CDR1 is GTSNPN and CDR2 SVGIG (reference sequence). Here the CDR3 DNA reads TGTGCCTGGAGTTCGGGACTAGCGGGAAATTTCGGAGATACGCAGTATTTT. Amino acids: CAWSSGLAGNFGDTQYF.

This clone was counted between two and nine times. The V and J genes are TRBV20-1 and TRBJ1-3; D possibly corresponds to TRBD1 (5 bases). Trimming cost V 3 bases and J 4 bases, with 22 bases left between them. CDR3 length equals 17 residues. The V gene's germline CDR1 is DFQATT and CDR2 SNEGSKA (reference sequence). CDR3 loop: CSASMHHQGLIGNTIYF. The CDR3 bases are TGCAGTGCTAGTATGCATCATCAGGGTCTTATAGGAAACACCATATATTTT.

In this sample, this clone turned up many times. The V and J genes are TRBV14 and TRBJ1-2, with 7 bases fitting TRBD1. CDR1 is SGHDN, CDR2 FVKESK, per germline. CDR3 length: 14 residues. J was trimmed by 6 bases and V by 5 bases; bases with no gene match: 9. CDR3 sequence: CASSGQTGRHGYTF. The CDR3 DNA reads as TGTGCCAGCAGCGGCCAGACAGGGAGGCATGGCTACACCTTC.

V and J are TRBV5-4 and TRBJ2-1; 10 bases line up with TRBD1. The CDR3 consists of 15 residues. Germline assignment: CDR1 SGHNT and CDR2 YYREEE (reference sequence). The V gene end was trimmed by 4 bases and the J gene end by 2 bases; junction bases not matched to a gene: 3. This CDR3 reads CASSQGQGTYNEQFF. CDR3 DNA sequence: TGTGCCAGCAGCCAGGGACAGGGGACCTACAATGAGCAGTTCTTC.

DNA for the CDR3: TGCGCCAGCAGCCAAGTGCCGGGGGTCGGGAGTGAAGAGACCCAGTACTTC. Its translation is CASSQVPGVGSEETQYF. The chain links TRBV4-1 to TRBJ2-5; TRBD2 might be the D (6 bases). CDR1 is MGHRA and CDR2 is YSYEKL in the germline V gene. The CDR3 has 17 residues. Trimming removed 1 base from V and 3 bases from J, with 18 bases in between.

The chain carries TRBV6-5 and TRBJ1-4; perhaps TRBD1 as D (6 bases). The CDR3 loop spans 13 amino acids. Germline V CDR1 and CDR2: MNHEY, SVGAGI. V lost 7 bases to trimming and J lost 7 bases, with 13 bases between them. CDR3 amino acids: CASTRGMGEKLFF. As DNA, the CDR3 is TGTGCCAGCACCAGGGGCATGGGTGAAAAACTGTTTTTT.

The V gene is TRBV5-1, the J gene TRBJ2-1, with unresolved D. In germline, CDR1 is SGHRS, CDR2 YFSETQ. There are 15 residues in the CDR3. V lost 4 bases to trimming and J lost 1 base, with 12 bases between them. The CDR3 nucleotides read TGCGCCAGCAGCCTAATCTTGAGGTCCTACAATGAGCAGTTCTTC. It is translated as CASSLILRSYNEQFF.

The rearrangement links TRBV30 to TRBJ1-6; 10 positions agree with TRBD1. The CDR3 sequence is 14 residues long. Losses at the gene ends were 3 bases for V and 10 bases for J; bases not matched to a gene: 6. Germline-derived CDR1 and CDR2 are GTSNPN and SVGIG (reference sequence). CDR3 protein: CAWRLGTGVSPLHF. The CDR3 nucleotides read TGTGCCTGGAGATTGGGGACAGGGGTCTCACCCCTCCACTTT.

V is TRBV18 and J is TRBJ1-2; no clear D. Germline CDR1 reads KGHSH; CDR2 reads LQKENI. Trimming pared 4 bases from V and 7 bases from J, leaving 10 bases between. The CDR3 runs 12 residues. This chain's CDR3 is CASSRPQSGYTF. CDR3 bases: TGTGCCAGCTCACGCCCACAAAGTGGCTACACCTTC. Filled out from reference TRBV18 and TRBJ1-2, the complete variable domain reads NAGVMQNPRHLVRRRGQEARLRCSPMKGHSHVYWYRQLPEEGLKFMVYLQKENIIDESGMPKERFSAEFPKEGPSILRIQQVVRGDSAAYFCASSRPQSGYTFGSGTRLTVV.

This clone has a handful of counts. The chain links TRBV3-1 (or the pseudogene TRBV3-2) to TRBJ2-2; 7 bases match TRBD2. Looked up from germline, CDR1 is LGHDT and CDR2 is YNNKEL (reference sequence). The V gene end was trimmed by 2 bases and the J gene end by 3 bases; junction bases not matched to a gene: 9. This CDR3 has 17 residues. The CDR3 nucleotides read TGTGCCAGCAGCCAATGGGGCGGACTAGGGCACACCGGGGAGCTGTTTTTT. It yields the protein CASSQWGGLGHTGELFF.